This T cell receptor beta chain stems from a study of control samples from healthy donors and cancer patients. V was pared by 4 bases and J by 5 bases, with 13 bases of the junction left unmatched. Germline V lookup: CDR1 LGHNA, CDR2 YNFKEQ. This CDR3 comprises 17 residues. The repertoire was sequenced with immunoSEQ multiplex PCR; TCRdb's copy has only in-frame clones and lacks some. The repertoire has approximately 150,000 clones, around 90% of them found once; the top ten carry 5.5% to 7.5%. This sequence was found in a man between 18 and 35 years old in good health. The specimen was blood. The chain joins TRBV4-2 to TRBJ2-2, with TRBD1 matching 7 bases. CDR3 residues: CASSPQPKGQRTGELFF. The CDR3 nucleotides read TGTGCCAGCAGCCCCCAACCTAAGGGACAGAGGACCGGGGAGCTGTTTTTT.